Given below is one T cell receptor beta chain in context. Its antigen is unknown. The sample is drawn from a study of cytomegalovirus exposure and HLA in healthy donors. About the study: Earlier work reported approximately 110 million unique TCR beta sequences from 180 million or so T cells. Study-level findings and limits: CMV serostatus was the sole immune exposure information available.

Donors likely had unrecorded immune exposures despite being nominally healthy when sampled. CDR3 size: 14 residues. Germline V gene sequence: CDR1 PRHDT, CDR2 FYEKMQ (reference sequence). J was trimmed by 1 base and V by 5 bases; bases with no gene match: 4. The PCR had 60 Vbeta and 13 Jbeta primers. Under the authors' procedure: Later work found 65 million to 100 million unique TCR beta chains, with 9 million to 13 million shared. Libraries were prepared by immunoSEQ multiplex PCR; TCRdb keeps only in-frame clonotypes and omits some of them. For V, J and clone size, that table is used; D and trimming come from the DNA. The repertoire table contains 150,000 to 200,000 clones.

The chain carries TRBV13 and TRBJ1-1; 7 bases are shared with TRBD1. Material for sequencing was PBMCs. This TCR was recovered from a man younger than 45 in good health and CMV-seronegative. The DNA of the CDR3 is TGTGCCAGCAGCCCTAGACAGGGGAACACTGAAGCTTTCTTT. Its protein product is CASSPRQGNTEAFF.